Following are 4 T cell receptor beta chains from one sample sequenced in a study of cytomegalovirus exposure and HLA in healthy donors. With 60 Vbeta and 13 Jbeta primers, the PCR was carried out. TCRdb's copy holds only in-frame clones and misses some; the assay was immunoSEQ multiplex PCR. The sample records 90,000 to 130,000 clones, roughly 70% being singletons. Sequencing was performed on PBMCs. The receptors were gathered from a woman aged 25 to 39 in good health and CMV-seronegative.

The chain combines TRBV7-9 with TRBJ2-3, with D perhaps TRBD2 (7 bases). V gave up 5 bases and J gave up 6 bases, with 18 bases separating them. Germline lookup yields CDR1 SEHNR and CDR2 FQNEAQ (reference sequence). This CDR3 spans 15 amino acids. CDR3 region: CASSAGGGGLDTQYF. In DNA, the CDR3 is TGTGCCAGCAGCGCTGGGGGGGGCGGATTGGATACGCAGTATTTT. The full variable domain, rest sourced from reference TRBV7-9 and TRBJ2-3, is DTGVSQNPRHKITKRGQNVTFRCDPISEHNRLYWYRQTLGQGPEFLTYFQNEAQLEKSRLLSDRFSAERPKGSFSTLEIQRTEQGDSAMYLCASSAGGGGLDTQYFGPGTRLTVL.

The chain couples TRBV5-1 to TRBJ1-1, with 9 bases matching TRBD1. Germline values: CDR1 SGHRS, CDR2 YFSETQ. V dropped 7 bases and J dropped 2; count of bases not matched to a gene: 21. This CDR3 contains 19 residues. The CDR3, as DNA: TGCGCCAGCCGTACTCAACGACAGGGGGATCGTGGGGTTAACACTGAAGCTTTCTTT. Translating it yields CASRTQRQGDRGVNTEAFF.

The chain combines TRBV27 with TRBJ1-1; possible D gene TRBD1, 5 bases. The ends were cut back, 3 bases at V and 6 bases at J, with 14 bases in the middle. The CDR3 totals 14 residues. Germline assignment: CDR1 MNHEY and CDR2 SMNVEV (reference sequence). The CDR3 DNA sequence: TGTGCCAGCAGTTTTGGACGGCGGGGGGCTGAAGCTTTCTTT. Protein product: CASSFGRRGAEAFF.

The chain couples TRBV2 to TRBJ1-5; unclear D gene. The CDR3 contains 15 residues. Deletions cut 6 bases from V and 0 bases from J, with 12 bases between. CDR1 and CDR2 (germline): SNHLY, FYNNEI. The CDR3 region is CASRANSHSNQPQHF. The CDR3 DNA follows: TGTGCCAGCAGGGCCAACAGCCATAGCAATCAGCCCCAGCATTTT.